Presented here are 19 T cell receptor beta chains from one specimen sequenced in a study of blood T cells in healthy people across ages. The authors ran a second PCR of about 6 to 11 cycles using a sample-barcoded 5' primer and a J-beta primer mix. Via MiXCR, TCRdb re-called the 5' RACE reads, giving one row per CDR3 protein. The sample lists about 650,000 distinct CDR3 sequences, 32% occurring once. Input material: blood. All receptors come from a woman over 75 in good health.

This clonotype was detected ten times or more. The chain is built from TRBV12-3 or TRBV12-4 and TRBJ2-5; D is possibly TRBD2 (5 bases). CDR3 length: 12 residues. The germline V and J ends were trimmed by 3 bases and 5 bases, with 7 bases remaining between them. As DNA, the CDR3 is TGTGCCAGCAGTTTCGGGGAGGAGACCCAGTACTTC. Translating gives CASSFGEETQYF.

Concerning this clonotype itself: It may be a read error: a sequence one base away is much more abundant. J is TRBJ2-2 and V is TRBV20-1, with 7 bases lining up with TRBD2. The germline V gene has CDR1 DFQATT and CDR2 SNEGSKA (reference sequence). CDR3 size: 11 residues. CDR3 in DNA: TGCAGTGCTCCAAGGGGAGGGGAGCGGTTTTTT. Amino acid sequence: CSAPRGGERFF.

Notes on this clonotype: Possible read error: a much larger clone is one base away. V gene TRBV3-1 combines with J gene TRBJ2-7; D uncertain. Trimming removed 4 bases at V and 3 bases at J, with 7 bases between. The CDR3 is made up of 12 amino acids. Germline V gives CDR1 LGHDT, CDR2 YNNKEL (reference sequence). The CDR3 coding sequence is TGTGCCAGCAGCCGAGCCATCTACGAGCAGTACTTC. Protein sequence: CASSRAIYEQYF.

The CDR3: CASSLVMQGEAFF. DNA for the CDR3: TGTGCCAGCAGCTTAGTCATGCAGGGGGAAGCTTTCTTT. The chain joins TRBV7-2 to TRBJ1-1; TRBD1 might be the D (6 bases). The CDR3 loop spans 13 amino acids. Germline CDR1 SGHTA, CDR2 FQGNSA. The V end lost 1 base, the J end lost 8 bases, and 11 bases lay between the germline ends.

Points on this clonotype: A much larger clonotype is one base distant, so this may be a read error. This chain links TRBV5-1 with TRBJ2-7, with unresolved D. The germline gives CDR1 SGHRS, CDR2 YFSETQ. The CDR3 length is 14 residues. V was trimmed by 2 bases and J by 7 bases, leaving 16 bases between them. The CDR3 DNA follows: TGCGCCAGCAGCTTCACCGGGCCTTACAATGAGCAGTACTTC. It encodes CASSFTGPYNEQYF.

This clonotype has a count of ten or more. The V gene is TRBV4-2, the J gene TRBJ2-7; TRBD1 matches at 7 bases. Germline values: CDR1 LGHNA, CDR2 YNFKEQ. This CDR3 is 15 amino acids long. With V trimmed by 0 bases and J by 4 bases, 6 bases remained unmatched. The CDR3 reads CASSQDNRGEYEQYF. CDR3 coding DNA: TGTGCCAGCAGCCAAGATAACAGGGGCGAATACGAGCAGTACTTC.

This clonotype was found many times. The CDR3 DNA reads TGCAGTGCTAGACGGCAGGCCTCCTACGAGCAGTACTTC. As protein: CSARRQASYEQYF. The V call is TRBV20-1, the J call TRBJ2-7; the D is unclear. The CDR3 has 13 residues. V dropped 2 bases and J dropped 0 bases, with 8 bases sitting between them. Germline V gene sequence: CDR1 DFQATT, CDR2 SNEGSKA (reference sequence).

This clonotype was found a few times. A much bigger clone sits one base away, suggesting this may be a read error. J is TRBJ2-1 and V is TRBV4-3; tentatively, D is TRBD1 or TRBD2 (5 bases each). From germline, CDR1 is LGHNA and CDR2 YSLEER. The CDR3 is 14 residues long. Here the CDR3 DNA reads TGCGCCAGCAGCCAAGAAAACAGGAGGAATGGGCAGTTCTTC. Protein product: CASSQENRRNGQFF.

The chain uses TRBV20-1 and TRBJ2-1, with 9 bases aligning to TRBD2. The CDR3 is 14 residues long. Germline assignment: CDR1 DFQATT and CDR2 SNEGSKA (reference sequence). V lost 5 bases, J lost 6 bases, and 8 bases stayed unmatched. This chain's CDR3 is CSAFSGGYINEQFF. Written as DNA, the CDR3 is TGCAGTGCTTTCAGCGGGGGGTATATCAATGAGCAGTTCTTC.

On this clonotype: This clone may be a read error of a much larger clone one base away. The V call is TRBV7-3, the J call TRBJ2-1, with 16 bases lining up with TRBD2. Germline CDR1 and CDR2: SGHTA and FQGTGA. Unmatched junction bases numbered 16, after V lost 7 bases and J lost 7 bases. The CDR3 is 19 residues long. The CDR3 spells CASNSPPGLAGGPRNEQFF. As DNA, the CDR3 is TGTGCCAGCAACTCTCCGCCGGGACTAGCGGGGGGGCCAAGAAATGAGCAGTTCTTC.

Note on this clonotype: The conserved phenylalanine or tryptophan is not found at the CDR3 terminus, so this likely reflects a read error. The chain has TRBV12-3 or TRBV12-4 and TRBJ2-3, with D possibly being TRBD1 (6 bases). V gave up 7 bases and J gave up 4 bases, with 18 bases separating them. CDR3 length equals 15 residues. CDR3 loop: CASNHLRGGADTQYS. The CDR3 region has the DNA TGTGCCAGCAACCACCTGAGAGGGGGAGCAGATACGCAGTATTCT.

V gene TRBV3-1 combines with J gene TRBJ2-1; 9 nucleotides match TRBD2. V lost 0 bases and J lost 5; bases outside the gene matches: 8. The CDR3 covers 17 residues. Germline CDR1 LGHDT, CDR2 YNNKEL (reference sequence). The CDR3 sequence is CASSQDGAGGRDNEQFF. Here the CDR3 DNA reads TGTGCCAGCAGCCAAGATGGGGCGGGGGGGCGCGACAATGAGCAGTTCTTC.

As concerns this clonotype: Possible read error: a much larger clone is one base away. The chain carries TRBV14 and TRBJ1-1; D unresolved. CDR3 length: 15 residues. Trimming removed 4 bases from V and 5 bases from J, with 17 bases in between. CDR1 is SGHDN, CDR2 FVKESK, per germline. The CDR3, as DNA: TGTGCCAGCAGCCGGGGTTTGGGCAGCTGGACTGAAGCTTTCTTT. This gives the protein CASSRGLGSWTEAFF.

Turning to this clonotype: A clone one base away is much larger, so this may be a read error. The chain carries TRBV15 and TRBJ2-1, with 7 bases fitting TRBD2. The CDR3 runs 15 residues. The V and J ends lost 3 bases and 3 bases, in that order; junction bases with no gene match: 5. Germline V lookup: CDR1 LNHNV, CDR2 YYDKDF (reference sequence). The CDR3 bases are TGTGCCACCAGCAGCGGACGGGGGGACTACAATGAGCAGTTCTTC. The encoded protein is CATSSGRGDYNEQFF.

This clonotype was seen repeatedly, ten times or more. This chain connects TRBV12-3 or TRBV12-4 to TRBJ1-2; TRBD1 agrees at 7 bases. This CDR3 is 15 amino acids long. The ends lost 5 bases at V and 6 bases at J; junction bases unmatched: 12. DNA of the CDR3: TGTGCCAGCAGTCCAACACCGTCAGGGGGGAATGGCTACACCTTC. Protein product: CASSPTPSGGNGYTF.

This clonotype was detected ten times or more. CDR3 DNA sequence: TGCAGTGCTCCTGACCAGCGGGAGACCCAGTACTTC. Its translation: CSAPDQRETQYF. The chain couples TRBV20-1 to TRBJ2-5, with TRBD2 as a possible D gene (5 bases). This CDR3 is 12 amino acids long. With 5 bases removed from V and 5 bases from J, the gap between germline ends came to 12 bases. From germline, CDR1 is DFQATT and CDR2 SNEGSKA (reference sequence).

In this sample, this clonotype turned up many times. Germline and junction disagree at one end, which may indicate a read error. This chain links TRBV7-9 with TRBJ2-5; TRBD1 or TRBD2 may be the D gene (5 bases each). The CDR3 runs 15 residues. The V gene's germline CDR1 is SEHNR and CDR2 FQNEAQ (reference sequence). CDR3 protein: CASSSRDHNHETQYF. The CDR3 DNA follows: TGTGCCAGCAGCAGCCGGGACCACAACCATGAGACCCAGTACTTC.

The chain couples TRBV3-1 to TRBJ2-2, with D unclear. Germline CDR1 is LGHDT and CDR2 is YNNKEL (reference sequence). CDR3 length equals 14 residues. Trimming stripped 1 base from V and 5 bases from J, with 8 bases between. CDR3 in amino acids: CASSQGVGTGELFF. The CDR3 coding sequence is TGTGCCAGCAGCCAAGGCGTAGGGACCGGGGAGCTGTTTTTT.

In this sample, this clonotype turned up many times. One base away lies a much larger clone, so this may be a sequencing read error. The chain joins TRBV29-1 to TRBJ2-5, with 9 bases matching TRBD1. The CDR3 covers 13 residues. V was pared by 7 bases and J by 11 bases, with 14 bases of the junction left unmatched. Germline assignment: CDR1 SQVTM and CDR2 ANQGSEA. CDR3 in DNA: TGCAGCGGGGGGGGACAGGGATACAATGAGCAGTACTTC. This encodes CSGGGQGYNEQYF. The full variable domain, rest sourced from reference TRBV29-1 and TRBJ2-5, is SAVISQKPSRDICQRGTSLTIQCQVDSQVTMMFWYRQQPGQSLTLIATANQGSEATYESGFVIDKFPISRPNLTFSTLTVSNMSPEDSSIYLCSGGGQGYNEQYFGPGTRLLVL.